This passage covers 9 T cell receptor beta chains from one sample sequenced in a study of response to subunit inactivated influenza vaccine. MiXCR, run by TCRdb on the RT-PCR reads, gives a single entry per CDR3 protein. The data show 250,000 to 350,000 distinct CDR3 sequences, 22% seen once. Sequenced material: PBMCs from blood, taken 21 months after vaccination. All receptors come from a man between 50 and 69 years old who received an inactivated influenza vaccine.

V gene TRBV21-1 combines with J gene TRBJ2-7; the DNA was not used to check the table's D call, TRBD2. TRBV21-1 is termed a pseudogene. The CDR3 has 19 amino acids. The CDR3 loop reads CASSKGESTRPTLPYEQYF. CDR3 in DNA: TGTGCCAGCAGCAAAGGAGAGAGTACTAGGCCCACCCTCCCCTACGAGCAGTACTTC.

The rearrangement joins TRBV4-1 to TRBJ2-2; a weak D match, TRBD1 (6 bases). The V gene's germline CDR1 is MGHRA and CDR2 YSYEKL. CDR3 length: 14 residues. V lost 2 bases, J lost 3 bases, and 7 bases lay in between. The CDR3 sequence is CASSQRTDTGELFF. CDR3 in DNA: TGCGCCAGCAGCCAAAGGACAGACACCGGGGAGCTGTTTTTT.

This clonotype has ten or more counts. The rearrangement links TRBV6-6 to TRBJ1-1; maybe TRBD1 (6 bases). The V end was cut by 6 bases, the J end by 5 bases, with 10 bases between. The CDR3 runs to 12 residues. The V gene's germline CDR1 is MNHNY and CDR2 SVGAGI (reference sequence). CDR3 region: CASRQGRTEAFF. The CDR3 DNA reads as TGTGCCAGCAGACAGGGACGGACTGAAGCTTTCTTT.

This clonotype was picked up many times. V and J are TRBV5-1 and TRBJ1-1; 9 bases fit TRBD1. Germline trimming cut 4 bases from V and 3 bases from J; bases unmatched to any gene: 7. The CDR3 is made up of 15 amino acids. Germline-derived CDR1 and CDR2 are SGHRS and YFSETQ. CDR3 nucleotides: TGCGCCAGCAGCCTCGGGACAGGGAGGGACACTGAAGCTTTCTTT. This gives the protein CASSLGTGRDTEAFF.

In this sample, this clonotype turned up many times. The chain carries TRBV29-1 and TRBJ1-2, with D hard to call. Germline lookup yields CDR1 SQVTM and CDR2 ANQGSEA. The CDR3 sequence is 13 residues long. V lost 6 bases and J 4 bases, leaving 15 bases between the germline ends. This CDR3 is CSVNDGTVYGYTF. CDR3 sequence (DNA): TGCAGCGTAAATGACGGAACCGTCTATGGCTACACCTTC.

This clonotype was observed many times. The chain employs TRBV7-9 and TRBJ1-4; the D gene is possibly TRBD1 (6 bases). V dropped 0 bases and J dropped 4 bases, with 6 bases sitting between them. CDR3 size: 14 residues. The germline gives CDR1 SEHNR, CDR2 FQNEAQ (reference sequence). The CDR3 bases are TGTGCCAGCAGCTTAGCAGGGGGTAATGAAAAACTGTTTTTT. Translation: CASSLAGGNEKLFF. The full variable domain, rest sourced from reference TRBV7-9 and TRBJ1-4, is DTGVSQNPRHKITKRGQNVTFRCDPISEHNRLYWYRQTLGQGPEFLTYFQNEAQLEKSRLLSDRFSAERPKGSFSTLEIQRTEQGDSAMYLCASSLAGGNEKLFFGSGTQLSVL.

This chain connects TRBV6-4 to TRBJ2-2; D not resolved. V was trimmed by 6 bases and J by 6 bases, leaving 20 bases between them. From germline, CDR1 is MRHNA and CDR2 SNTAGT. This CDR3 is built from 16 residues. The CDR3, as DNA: TGTGCCAGCAGCCCCACCGAGGCGCGTATCGCCGGGGAGCTGTTTTTT. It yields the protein CASSPTEARIAGELFF.

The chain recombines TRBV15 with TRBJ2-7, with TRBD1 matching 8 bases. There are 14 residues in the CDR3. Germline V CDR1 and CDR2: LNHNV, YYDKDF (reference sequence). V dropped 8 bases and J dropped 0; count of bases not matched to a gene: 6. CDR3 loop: CATEQGGSSYEQYF. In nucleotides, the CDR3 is TGTGCCACCGAACAGGGGGGCTCCTCCTACGAGCAGTACTTC.

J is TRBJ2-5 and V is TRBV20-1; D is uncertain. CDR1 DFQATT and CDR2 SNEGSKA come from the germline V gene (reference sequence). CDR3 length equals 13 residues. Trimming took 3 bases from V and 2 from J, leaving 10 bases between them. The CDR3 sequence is CSASRQEQETQYF. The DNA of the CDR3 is TGCAGTGCTAGTCGGCAGGAGCAAGAGACCCAGTACTTC.